These 24 T cell receptor beta chains share one sample of origin, sequenced in a study of T cells in Graves' hyperthyroidism and ophthalmopathy. From RNA transcripts, TCR beta CDR3 regions were amplified. HTBI primers were employed in a first-round RT-PCR of the TCR CDR3. MiXCR, run by TCRdb on the multiplex PCR reads, gives a single entry per CDR3 protein. The data contain a few hundred thousand distinct CDR3 sequences, 15% to 19% of them singletons. Sequenced material: blood. The receptors originated from a woman aged 25 to 39 with Graves' hyperthyroidism.

The CDR3 region is CSVEASGTSTDTQYF. CDR3 DNA: TGCAGCGTTGAAGCTAGCGGGACTAGCACAGATACGCAGTATTTT. The V gene is TRBV29-1, the J gene TRBJ2-3; 9 positions agree with TRBD2. CDR1 is SQVTM and CDR2 is ANQGSEA in the germline V gene. The CDR3 length is 15 residues. V was pared by 1 base and J by 0 bases, with 2 bases of the junction left unmatched.

This clonotype has a handful of counts. J is TRBJ2-3 and V is TRBV6-1, with no clear D. V gave up 6 bases and J gave up 4 bases, with 14 bases separating them. The CDR3 extends over 14 amino acids. Looked up from germline, CDR1 is MNHNS and CDR2 is SASEGT. CDR3 coding DNA: TGTGCCAGCAGAACCGGATCTAGTGCAGATACGCAGTATTTT. It specifies CASRTGSSADTQYF.

This clonotype showed up many times. The genes are TRBV5-8 and TRBJ2-1, with TRBD2 matching over 12 bases. CDR1 SGHTS and CDR2 YDEGEE come from the germline V gene. CDR3 length: 19 amino acids. V lost 3 bases to trimming and J lost 0 bases; unmatched junction nucleotides: 10. As DNA, the CDR3 is TGTGCCAGCAGCTCGGATGGACTAGCGGGACTTTCCTCCTACAATGAGCAGTTCTTC. Residues: CASSSDGLAGLSSYNEQFF.

This clonotype showed up many times. The chain is built from TRBV4-1 and TRBJ1-5; D is perhaps TRBD1 (5 bases). Germline CDR1 MGHRA, CDR2 YSYEKL. The V and J ends lost 0 bases and 6 bases respectively, with 12 bases between them. This CDR3 is built from 15 residues. CDR3 amino acids: CASSQEGLQTQPQHF. The CDR3 nucleotides are TGCGCCAGCAGCCAAGAGGGGCTACAGACTCAGCCCCAGCATTTT.

This clonotype has a count of ten or more. The chain couples TRBV20-1 to TRBJ2-5; D not resolved. There are 12 residues in the CDR3. CDR1 is DFQATT and CDR2 is SNEGSKA in the germline V gene (reference sequence). The V end lost 4 bases, the J end lost 5 bases, and 11 bases lay between the germline ends. This CDR3 reads CSAMGNGETQYF. CDR3 DNA sequence: TGCAGTGCTATGGGGAATGGGGAGACCCAGTACTTC.

The sample holds many counts of this clonotype. This chain joins TRBV6-5 and TRBJ1-2; D gene ambiguous. Per germline, CDR1 MNHEY and CDR2 SVGAGI. Trimming took off 0 bases at V and 8 bases at J, with 16 bases between the two ends. The CDR3 has 15 amino acids. This CDR3 is CASSYSGSESMGYTF. The DNA of the CDR3 is TGTGCCAGCAGTTACTCGGGATCCGAATCTATGGGCTACACCTTC.

V is TRBV7-6 and J is TRBJ1-3; TRBD1 matches 9 bases. This CDR3 has 18 amino acids. Per germline, CDR1 SGHVS and CDR2 FNYEAQ. The V and J ends lost 6 bases and 0 bases, in that order; junction bases with no gene match: 12. This CDR3 is CASRTREGDRDSGNTIYF. CDR3 coding DNA: TGTGCCAGCAGGACCCGAGAGGGGGACAGGGACTCTGGAAACACCATATATTTT.

This clonotype was counted once. This sequence joins TRBV19 and TRBJ1-1; 7 nucleotides align to TRBD1. Germline V gene lookup returns CDR1 LNHDA and CDR2 SQIVND (reference sequence). With 10 bases clipped from V and 0 bases from J, the junction kept 11 bases outside the gene matches. The CDR3 loop spans 15 amino acids. The CDR3 sequence: CATLARTGLNTEAFF. In DNA, the CDR3 is TGTGCCACCCTGGCTAGGACAGGCCTGAACACTGAAGCTTTCTTT.

This clonotype has a count of ten or more. The chain couples TRBV7-9 to TRBJ2-5, with 7 bases lining up with TRBD1. This CDR3 is 13 amino acids long. Germline CDR1 SEHNR, CDR2 FQNEAQ (reference sequence). Losses at the gene ends were 6 bases for V and 3 bases for J; bases not matched to a gene: 4. The DNA for the CDR3 is TGTGCCAGCAGGCAAACAGGGGAAGAGACCCAGTACTTC. Protein sequence: CASRQTGEETQYF.

This chain connects TRBV5-1 to TRBJ2-1; possibly TRBD1 or TRBD2 for D (6 bases each). Germline CDR1 and CDR2: SGHRS and YFSETQ. The length of the CDR3 is 15 residues. Trimming took off 2 bases at V and 7 bases at J, with 16 bases between the two ends. CDR3 loop: CASSLTGASGNEQFF. The DNA of the CDR3 is TGCGCCAGCAGCTTAACGGGGGCGTCTGGGAATGAGCAGTTCTTC.

This clonotype showed up many times. The J gene is TRBJ1-1, the V gene TRBV28; D gene unclear. Germline assignment: CDR1 MDHEN and CDR2 SYDVKM. Trimming shortened V by 2 bases and J by 1 base, and 14 bases separated the two germline ends. The CDR3 totals 16 residues. CDR3 sequence reads: CASSLRSRGKNTEAFF. CDR3 in DNA: TGTGCCAGCAGTTTAAGATCTCGGGGAAAGAACACTGAAGCTTTCTTT.

This clonotype was observed at least ten times. V is TRBV7-9 and J is TRBJ2-1; no clear D. Trimming removed 1 base from V and 10 bases from J, with 11 bases in between. CDR3 length: 13 amino acids. Germline assignment: CDR1 SEHNR and CDR2 FQNEAQ (reference sequence). CDR3 sequence (DNA): TGTGCCAGCAGCTTAGGCACGGGTCGGGAGCAGTTCTTC. Translation: CASSLGTGREQFF.

This chain uses TRBV20-1 with TRBJ2-2; D perhaps matches TRBD2 (6 bases). V was trimmed by 2 bases and J by 1 base, leaving 14 bases between them. This CDR3 comprises 16 residues. Germline CDR1 DFQATT, CDR2 SNEGSKA (reference sequence). The chain's CDR3 is CSARNEISGNTGELFF. The CDR3 region has the DNA TGCAGTGCTAGAAACGAAATTAGCGGGAACACCGGGGAGCTGTTTTTT.

This clonotype was recorded many times. V is TRBV6-1 and J is TRBJ2-5; TRBD2 aligns across 15 bases. CDR1 and CDR2 from the germline V gene are MNHNS and SASEGT. The J segment lost 4 bases and the V segment lost 6 bases, leaving 15 bases of the junction unmatched. The CDR3 loop spans 19 amino acids. In DNA form, the CDR3 reads TGTGCCAGCAGCGATGAAATACAGGGACTAGCGGGAGGTGCAGAGACCCAGTACTTC. Protein sequence: CASSDEIQGLAGGAETQYF.

This clonotype was found many times. This chain uses TRBV20-1 with TRBJ2-3; the D is unclear. There are 13 residues in the CDR3. Deletions cut 5 bases from V and 1 base from J, with 10 bases between. Germline V gives CDR1 DFQATT, CDR2 SNEGSKA (reference sequence). Here the CDR3 reads CSACPGGTDTQYF. CDR3 sequence (DNA): TGCAGTGCTTGCCCTGGGGGCACAGATACGCAGTATTTT.

This clonotype has at least ten counts. The chain couples TRBV20-1 to TRBJ2-1; D is uncertain. This CDR3 region has 12 residues. V dropped 3 bases and J dropped 6 bases, with 9 bases sitting between them. CDR1 and CDR2 from the germline V gene are DFQATT and SNEGSKA (reference sequence). The CDR3 DNA is TGCAGTGCTAGTAGGACCACCAATGAGCAGTTCTTC. Translated, it gives CSASRTTNEQFF.

The sample holds one count of this clonotype. The rearrangement links TRBV5-1 to TRBJ2-1, with D possibly being TRBD2 (5 bases). The CDR3 sequence is 14 residues long. The ends were cut back, 4 bases at V and 2 bases at J, with 10 bases in the middle. Germline CDR1 reads SGHRS; CDR2 reads YFSETQ. The CDR3 loop is CASSAGLPYNEQFF. CDR3 in DNA: TGCGCCAGCAGCGCCGGACTTCCCTACAATGAGCAGTTCTTC.

This clonotype was seen more than once but under ten times. This sequence may be a read error, since a much larger clone differs from it by one base. The chain employs TRBV12-3 or TRBV12-4 and TRBJ2-2; either TRBD1 or TRBD2 may supply D (5 bases each). V was trimmed by 6 bases and J by 7 bases, leaving 21 bases between them. The CDR3 is 16 amino acids. This chain's CDR3 is CASSIGTAGGIGELFF. The CDR3, as DNA: TGTGCCAGCAGCATTGGGACCGCGGGTGGCATCGGGGAGCTGTTTTTT.

The chain is built from TRBV10-2 and TRBJ2-3; unclear D gene. The CDR3 has 13 amino acids. Trimming left V 5 bases short and J 1 base short, with 7 bases between. Germline V gene lookup returns CDR1 WSHSY and CDR2 SAAADI. CDR3 amino acids: CASSFWGTDTQYF. Here the CDR3 DNA reads TGCGCCAGCAGTTTTTGGGGCACAGATACGCAGTATTTT.

V is TRBV20-1 and J is TRBJ2-1; 11 bases are a match to TRBD2. With 8 bases clipped from V and 3 bases from J, the junction kept 6 bases outside the gene matches. The CDR3 totals 14 residues. CDR1 is DFQATT, CDR2 SNEGSKA, per germline (reference sequence). The CDR3 DNA is TGCAGTTCGACTAGCGGGAAACTCTACAATGAGCAGTTCTTC. It is translated as CSSTSGKLYNEQFF.

This clonotype was recorded at least ten times. V gene TRBV5-1 combines with J gene TRBJ2-7, with D perhaps assigned TRBD1 or TRBD2 (5 bases each). Trimming left V 4 bases short and J 5 bases short, with 13 bases between. Germline loops: CDR1 SGHRS, CDR2 YFSETQ. This CDR3 has 13 residues. The CDR3 region is CASSPGRLNEQYF. Written as DNA, the CDR3 is TGCGCCAGCAGCCCGGGACGCCTGAACGAGCAGTACTTC.

The chain uses TRBV7-6 and TRBJ2-2; 7 nucleotides match TRBD1. Germline V CDR1 and CDR2: SGHVS, FNYEAQ. V lost 10 bases, J lost 1 base, and 6 bases stayed unmatched. CDR3 length: 14 residues. CDR3 residues: CATSGQLNTGELFF. The CDR3 DNA is TGTGCCACCTCGGGACAGTTGAACACCGGGGAGCTGTTTTTT.

This clonotype was recorded many times. CDR3 protein: CATGLAGADTQYF. For the CDR3, the DNA is TGTGCCACCGGACTAGCGGGAGCTGATACGCAGTATTTT. V usage is TRBV24-1 and J usage is TRBJ2-3, with 13 bases that match TRBD2. The trim removed 9 bases at V and 6 bases at J, leaving 2 bases unmatched. This CDR3 has 13 amino acids. Germline values: CDR1 KGHDR, CDR2 SFDVKD.

There are many counts of this clonotype. V gene TRBV7-6 combines with J gene TRBJ2-2; TRBD2 matches at 7 bases. Germline CDR1 reads SGHVS; CDR2 reads FNYEAQ. Trimming cost V 5 bases and J 1 base; bases outside gene matches: 7. The CDR3 loop spans 16 amino acids. The CDR3 here is CASSRTSAMNTGELFF. CDR3 DNA sequence: TGTGCCAGCAGCCGAACTAGCGCGATGAACACCGGGGAGCTGTTTTTT.